These T cell receptor beta chains were read from a single sample in a study of graft-versus-host responses after intestinal transplantation. The assay was immunoSEQ multiplex PCR, and TCRdb's table has in-frame clones only and misses some. The sample yields approximately 85,000 clones, around 93% seen once. No antigen has been assigned to these receptors. Material: unstimulated CD8+ T cells sorted from spleen or lymph node cells, obtained before transplant. The receptors originated from a human donor who was the organ donor for an intestinal transplant. Both conserved end residues are part of each CDR3. The order of the fields is V gene, D gene, clone size, J gene, CDR3 DNA, CDR3 protein. D genes are given only for firm matches. The size entry is marked missing in some rows and otherwise reads once, few, many or a size class.

v_gene: TRBV27
d_gene: -
abundance: -
j_gene: TRBJ1-1
CDR3nt: TGTGCCAGCAAACAAGGGGAGGGCCCAGGGACTGAAGCTTTCTTT
CDR3aa: CASKQGEGPGTEAFF

v_gene: TRBV10-3
d_gene: TRBD2
abundance: -
j_gene: TRBJ2-1
CDR3nt: TGTGCCATCAGCTTTCCCCCTGGACTAGCGGGGGCCCCCAATGAGCAGTTCTTC
CDR3aa: CAISFPPGLAGAPNEQFF

v_gene: TRBV25-1
d_gene: TRBD1
abundance: -
j_gene: TRBJ2-7
CDR3nt: TGTGCCAGCAGTATAGGGGGCTTCGACGAGCAGTACTTC
CDR3aa: CASSIGGFDEQYF

v_gene: TRBV27
d_gene: -
abundance: -
j_gene: TRBJ2-2
CDR3nt: TGTGCCAGCAGTCCGATAGGCACCGGGGAGCTGTTTTTT
CDR3aa: CASSPIGTGELFF

v_gene: TRBV4-1
d_gene: TRBD2
abundance: -
j_gene: TRBJ2-7
CDR3nt: TGCGCCAGCAGCCAAGTTGGCGGGGGGCTCCTCTACGAGCAGTACTTC
CDR3aa: CASSQVGGGLLYEQYF

v_gene: TRBV4-1
d_gene: TRBD1
abundance: few
j_gene: TRBJ2-1
CDR3nt: TGCGCCAGCAGCCCTTGGACAGGCTACAATGAGCAGTTCTTC
CDR3aa: CASSPWTGYNEQFF

v_gene: TRBV4-1
d_gene: -
abundance: -
j_gene: TRBJ2-3
CDR3nt: TGCGCCAGCAGCCAAGAATGGGAGGCGGACACAGATACGCAGTATTTT
CDR3aa: CASSQEWEADTDTQYF

v_gene: TRBV7-9
d_gene: TRBD2
abundance: -
j_gene: TRBJ2-5
CDR3nt: TGTGCCAGCAGCCCCCTGGGAGCGGGGGACCAAGAGACCCAGTACTTC
CDR3aa: CASSPLGAGDQETQYF

v_gene: TRBV7-9
d_gene: -
abundance: -
j_gene: TRBJ1-2
CDR3nt: TGTGCCAGCAGCTTAGGCCTCGGGGCGCTGGGCTATGGCTACACCTTC
CDR3aa: CASSLGLGALGYGYTF

v_gene: TRBV4-1
d_gene: -
abundance: -
j_gene: TRBJ2-7
CDR3nt: TGCGCCAGCAGCCAAGTCTTGGAGTACGAGCAGTACTTC
CDR3aa: CASSQVLEYEQYF

v_gene: TRBV28
d_gene: -
abundance: -
j_gene: TRBJ2-7
CDR3nt: TGTGCCAGCAGTTCGCTGACAGGTGACTCCTACGAGCAGTACTTC
CDR3aa: CASSSLTGDSYEQYF

v_gene: TRBV19
d_gene: TRBD1
abundance: few
j_gene: TRBJ2-2
CDR3nt: TGTGCCGGGTTGACAGGGCCCTGGTGGACCGGGGAGCTGTTTTTT
CDR3aa: CAGLTGPWWTGELFF

v_gene: TRBV7-9
d_gene: TRBD1
abundance: -
j_gene: TRBJ2-5
CDR3nt: TGTGCCAGCCTACCCACAGGGGGTATGGAGACCCAGTACTTC
CDR3aa: CASLPTGGMETQYF

v_gene: TRBV5-6
d_gene: -
abundance: -
j_gene: TRBJ2-7
CDR3nt: TGTGCCAGCAGCTTGGAGGACGGGCCCTACGAGCAGTACTTC
CDR3aa: CASSLEDGPYEQYF

v_gene: TRBV27
d_gene: -
abundance: -
j_gene: TRBJ1-1
CDR3nt: TGTGCCAGCAGTTTATTAGGGGGGCGAGGTACTGAAGCTTTCTTT
CDR3aa: CASSLLGGRGTEAFF

v_gene: TRBV13
d_gene: -
abundance: -
j_gene: TRBJ1-2
CDR3nt: TGTGCCAGCAGCCCCGAGGAGGGGGATGGCTACACCTTC
CDR3aa: CASSPEEGDGYTF

v_gene: TRBV4-2
d_gene: -
abundance: -
j_gene: TRBJ1-5
CDR3nt: TGTGCCAGCAGCCAAGACGGTCAGCCCCAGCATTTT
CDR3aa: CASSQDGQPQHF

v_gene: TRBV15
d_gene: -
abundance: -
j_gene: TRBJ2-1
CDR3nt: TGTGCCACCAGCAGAGATAGGGGATTGGGCAATGAGCAGTTCTTC
CDR3aa: CATSRDRGLGNEQFF

v_gene: TRBV6-5
d_gene: TRBD1
abundance: -
j_gene: TRBJ2-1
CDR3nt: TGTGCCAGCAGTTCCGGGACAGGGGGCGATGAGCAGTTCTTC
CDR3aa: CASSSGTGGDEQFF

v_gene: TRBV7-6
d_gene: TRBD1
abundance: -
j_gene: TRBJ1-2
CDR3nt: TGTGCCAGCAGCTTAGAGGCCGCAGGGGGAGATGGCTACACCTTC
CDR3aa: CASSLEAAGGDGYTF

v_gene: TRBV11-3
d_gene: -
abundance: once
j_gene: TRBJ2-5
CDR3nt: TGTGCCAGCAGCCGCCTAGGGGAGACCCAGTACTTC
CDR3aa: CASSRLGETQYF

v_gene: TRBV5-6
d_gene: -
abundance: -
j_gene: TRBJ2-7
CDR3nt: TGTGCCAGCAGCTTGGGGCGGGGAAATGAGCAGTACTTC
CDR3aa: CASSLGRGNEQYF

v_gene: TRBV6-1
d_gene: -
abundance: -
j_gene: TRBJ1-1
CDR3nt: TGTGCCAGCGCGTTTCAGAACACTGAAGCTTTCTTT
CDR3aa: CASAFQNTEAFF

v_gene: TRBV19
d_gene: -
abundance: -
j_gene: TRBJ2-3
CDR3nt: TGTGCCAGTACCGAGCGTGGAACAGATACGCAGTATTTT
CDR3aa: CASTERGTDTQYF

v_gene: TRBV6-5
d_gene: -
abundance: few
j_gene: TRBJ1-1
CDR3nt: TGTGCCAGCAGTTACTCGTCCAACACTGAAGCTTTCTTT
CDR3aa: CASSYSSNTEAFF

v_gene: TRBV7-6
d_gene: -
abundance: few
j_gene: TRBJ2-1
CDR3nt: TGTGCCAGCAGCTTGGGCGGGGGCGAGCAGTTCTTC
CDR3aa: CASSLGGGEQFF

v_gene: TRBV5-6
d_gene: -
abundance: -
j_gene: TRBJ1-1
CDR3nt: TGTGCCAGCAGTCCGACGCCCGGGGGTCTTCCTGAAGCTTTCTTT
CDR3aa: CASSPTPGGLPEAFF

v_gene: TRBV5-4
d_gene: TRBD1
abundance: -
j_gene: TRBJ2-7
CDR3nt: TGTGCCAGCAGCTTCCGGGACAGCGAGACTTACGAGCAGTACTTC
CDR3aa: CASSFRDSETYEQYF

v_gene: TRBV9
d_gene: TRBD2
abundance: -
j_gene: TRBJ2-1
CDR3nt: TGTGCCAGCAGCTTTCCTAAGGCTAGCGGGGGGGCATCCTACAATGAGCAGTTCTTC
CDR3aa: CASSFPKASGGASYNEQFF

v_gene: TRBV5-1
d_gene: TRBD1
abundance: few
j_gene: TRBJ2-5
CDR3nt: TGCGCCAGCAGCTTGGGGGACAGCCAAGAGACCCAGTACTTC
CDR3aa: CASSLGDSQETQYF

v_gene: TRBV19
d_gene: -
abundance: few
j_gene: TRBJ1-4
CDR3nt: TGTGCCAGTAGCACCGACAGGAATGAAAAACTGTTTTTT
CDR3aa: CASSTDRNEKLFF

v_gene: TRBV10-3
d_gene: -
abundance: -
j_gene: TRBJ1-5
CDR3nt: TGTGCCATCGCTGAGACAGGCTTTAGCAATCAGCCCCAGCATTTT
CDR3aa: CAIAETGFSNQPQHF

v_gene: TRBV13
d_gene: -
abundance: -
j_gene: TRBJ1-2
CDR3nt: TGTGCCAGCAGCTTAGAAATGCAGGCTTATTCTTATGGCTACACCTTC
CDR3aa: CASSLEMQAYSYGYTF

v_gene: TRBV19
d_gene: -
abundance: -
j_gene: TRBJ2-7
CDR3nt: TGTGCCAGTAGCCCTCTAGGGGCGGGGGCTTCGGGCGAGCAGTACTTC
CDR3aa: CASSPLGAGASGEQYF

v_gene: TRBV6-5
d_gene: -
abundance: few
j_gene: TRBJ2-7
CDR3nt: TGTGCCAGCAGTTACGGGGGGGGCGGGTACGAGCAGTACTTC
CDR3aa: CASSYGGGGYEQYF

v_gene: TRBV19
d_gene: TRBD1
abundance: once
j_gene: TRBJ2-2
CDR3nt: TGTGCCAGTAGTTGGGACAGCGTGTCGAACACCGGGGAGCTGTTTTTT
CDR3aa: CASSWDSVSNTGELFF

v_gene: TRBV27
d_gene: -
abundance: -
j_gene: TRBJ1-4
CDR3nt: TGTGCCAGCAGTTTCACGGGGGCAGAGGAAAAACTGTTTTTT
CDR3aa: CASSFTGAEEKLFF

v_gene: TRBV10-1
d_gene: -
abundance: -
j_gene: TRBJ1-5
CDR3nt: TGCGCCAGGACCTTTAAAGGGTATCAGGAGCAGCCCCAGCATTTT
CDR3aa: CARTFKGYQEQPQHF

v_gene: TRBV28
d_gene: -
abundance: -
j_gene: TRBJ1-1
CDR3nt: TGTGCCAGCAGTCCGCACAGGATTAACACTGAAGCTTTCTTT
CDR3aa: CASSPHRINTEAFF

v_gene: TRBV7-6
d_gene: -
abundance: once
j_gene: TRBJ2-1
CDR3nt: TGTGCCAGCAGCTTACTGAATAGGGGCGCAATAATCGATGAGCAGTTCTTC
CDR3aa: CASSLLNRGAIIDEQFF

v_gene: TRBV11-2
d_gene: -
abundance: -
j_gene: TRBJ2-3
CDR3nt: TGTGCCAGCAGCTTCGTCATTCAGGGGAGCACAGATACGCAGTATTTT
CDR3aa: CASSFVIQGSTDTQYF

v_gene: TRBV5-5
d_gene: -
abundance: -
j_gene: TRBJ1-6
CDR3nt: TGTGCCAGCACCACGGGACAAACTACTTTCAGCTCCTATAATTCACCCCTCCACTTT
CDR3aa: CASTTGQTTFSSYNSPLHF

v_gene: TRBV11-2
d_gene: TRBD2
abundance: -
j_gene: TRBJ2-1
CDR3nt: TGTGCCAGCAGCTTAGATTTCTTCAATATTGGCGGGAGGAGCAATGAGCAGTTCTTC
CDR3aa: CASSLDFFNIGGRSNEQFF

v_gene: TRBV6-5
d_gene: -
abundance: few
j_gene: TRBJ2-7
CDR3nt: TGTGCCAGCAGTTACGGCCACGAGCAGTACTTC
CDR3aa: CASSYGHEQYF

v_gene: TRBV7-3
d_gene: -
abundance: -
j_gene: TRBJ1-1
CDR3nt: TGTGCCAGCAGCTTAATTCGACAGGCCAACACTGAAGCTTTCTTT
CDR3aa: CASSLIRQANTEAFF

v_gene: TRBV6-5
d_gene: -
abundance: -
j_gene: TRBJ1-2
CDR3nt: TGTGCCAGCACCGGGAAGGGACACCTTAACTATGGCTACACCTTC
CDR3aa: CASTGKGHLNYGYTF